This T cell receptor (beta chain) emerged from a study of read filtering for tumor transcriptome and immune sequencing. Background on the study: Revised staging placed under ten patients in R-ISS I, over 15 in II, roughly 7 in III. RNA-seq yielded only roughly 75 to 1,300 TCR reads, IR-seq about 4 to 10.27 million. General study results and limits: About four fifths of IR-seq clonotypes had one read, totaling approximately 3.5% of reads; RNA-seq: about 70% and 40%. The sorted CD138-negative fraction was a mixed bone marrow immune population, not purified T cells.

Molecular barcoded adaptors covering alpha/delta and beta/gamma chains were used on 400 to 450 ng RNA. In TCRdb, the reads were re-called with MiXCR into one record per CDR3 protein. The profile covers over 45,000 distinct CDR3 sequences, with less than 25% appearing a single time and about 17% taken by the ten largest. CDR1 SGHTA and CDR2 FQGTGA come from the germline V gene. The germline V and J ends were trimmed by 2 bases and 8 bases, with 14 bases remaining between them. The CDR3 is made up of 14 amino acids. This clonotype was counted at least ten times. Its antigen is unidentified. The source is a donor at least 40 years old with multiple myeloma. The chain joins TRBV7-3 to TRBJ2-3, with D possibly TRBD1 on 5 matching bases. Sequenced: a population of CD138-negative cells sorted from bone marrow. The CDR3 protein is CASSLPRDSATQYF. CDR3 coding DNA: TGTGCCAGCAGCTTACCCAGGGATTCGGCTACGCAGTATTTT.